These 3 T cell receptor beta chains were sequenced from one sample in a study of read filtering for tumor transcriptome and immune sequencing. Molecular barcoded adaptors covering alpha/delta and beta/gamma chains were used on 400 to 450 ng RNA. Each CDR3 protein gets one entry after TCRdb re-called the reads with MiXCR. The sample has 45,000 to 55,000 distinct CDR3 sequences; roughly 19% are singletons. The specimen sequenced was a population of CD138-negative cells sorted from bone marrow. Receptors originate from a donor over 35 with multiple myeloma.

Of note for this clonotype: A much larger clone is a single base away; this may be a read error. J is TRBJ2-1 and V is TRBV6-2 or TRBV6-3, with TRBD1 as a possible D gene (5 bases). Between the trimmed V and J ends, which lost 10 bases and 8 bases, there was a span of 12 bases. Germline CDR1 is MNHEY and CDR2 is SVGEGT. This CDR3 spans 11 amino acids. CDR3 coding DNA: TGTGCCACGACAGTTTTCGATGAGCAGTTCTTC. It specifies CATTVFDEQFF.

The table lists this clonotype with many counts. J is TRBJ2-1 and V is TRBV11-2; TRBD2 agrees at 9 bases. V shed 5 bases and J 7 bases; nucleotides not matched to a gene: 12. This CDR3 is built from 16 residues. Germline values: CDR1 SGHAT, CDR2 FQNNGV. CDR3 residues: CASSNSGRRVSNEQFF. The CDR3 nucleotides read TGTGCCAGCAGCAACAGCGGGAGGAGGGTATCGAATGAGCAGTTCTTC.

This clonotype was recorded many times. The V gene is TRBV7-3, the J gene TRBJ2-7, with a possible D match to TRBD2 (5 bases). Germline V gene lookup returns CDR1 SGHTA and CDR2 FQGTGA. Trimming shortened V by 1 base and J by 9 bases, and 13 bases separated the two germline ends. The CDR3 has 13 amino acids. CDR3 in amino acids: CASSLRRGMGQYF. The CDR3 bases are TGTGCCAGCAGCTTAAGACGAGGGATGGGGCAGTACTTC.